Given below is one T cell receptor beta chain in context. TCR beta CDR3 regions were amplified from RNA. The HTBI primer set was used in a first-round RT-PCR of the TCR CDR3. From the multiplex PCR reads, TCRdb called clonotypes with MiXCR, one entry per CDR3 protein. The repertoire holds 300,000 or so distinct CDR3 sequences, with around a sixth as singletons. This CDR3 contains 16 residues. Germline-derived CDR1 and CDR2 are MDHEN and SYDVKM. Between the trimmed V and J ends, which lost 3 bases and 3 bases, there was a span of 18 bases. This specimen comes from a study of T cells in Graves' hyperthyroidism and ophthalmopathy. Around 10 ml fresh peripheral blood yielded the PBMCs.

The TCR comes from a woman between 50 and 59 years old with Graves' hyperthyroidism. The sequencing sample was made of blood. The V gene is TRBV28, the J gene TRBJ2-7; weak D call: TRBD2 (7 bases). The CDR3 is CASSFGGPLSVYEQYF. The CDR3 coding sequence is TGTGCCAGCAGTTTCGGGGGGCCCTTGTCAGTCTACGAGCAGTACTTC.